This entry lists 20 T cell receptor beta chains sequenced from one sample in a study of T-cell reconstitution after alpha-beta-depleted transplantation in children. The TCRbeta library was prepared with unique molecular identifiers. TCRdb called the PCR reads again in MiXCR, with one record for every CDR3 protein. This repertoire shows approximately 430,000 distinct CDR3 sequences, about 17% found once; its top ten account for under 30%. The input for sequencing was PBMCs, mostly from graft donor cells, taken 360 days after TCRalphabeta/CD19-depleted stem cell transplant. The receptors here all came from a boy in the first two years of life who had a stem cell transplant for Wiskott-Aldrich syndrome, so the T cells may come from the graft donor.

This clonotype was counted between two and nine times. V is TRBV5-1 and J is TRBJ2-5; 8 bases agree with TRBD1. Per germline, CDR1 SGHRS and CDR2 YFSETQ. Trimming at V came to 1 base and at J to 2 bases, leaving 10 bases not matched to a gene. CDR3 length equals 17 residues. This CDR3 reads CASSLTGQGRVQETQYF. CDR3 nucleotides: TGCGCCAGCAGCTTGACCGGACAGGGAAGAGTACAAGAGACCCAGTACTTC.

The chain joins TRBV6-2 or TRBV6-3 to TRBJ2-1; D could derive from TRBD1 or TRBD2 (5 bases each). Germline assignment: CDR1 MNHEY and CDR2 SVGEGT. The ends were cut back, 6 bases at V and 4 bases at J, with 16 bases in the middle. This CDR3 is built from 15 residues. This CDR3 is CASSPSQGPYNEQFF. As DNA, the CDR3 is TGTGCCAGCAGCCCGTCTCAGGGACCTTACAATGAGCAGTTCTTC.

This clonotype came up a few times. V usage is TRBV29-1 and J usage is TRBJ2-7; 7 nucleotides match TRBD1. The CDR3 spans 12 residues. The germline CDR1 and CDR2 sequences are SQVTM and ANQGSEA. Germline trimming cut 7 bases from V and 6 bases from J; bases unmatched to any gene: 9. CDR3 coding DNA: TGCAGCGGATGGGACAGCCCCGGCGAGCAGTACTTC. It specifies CSGWDSPGEQYF.

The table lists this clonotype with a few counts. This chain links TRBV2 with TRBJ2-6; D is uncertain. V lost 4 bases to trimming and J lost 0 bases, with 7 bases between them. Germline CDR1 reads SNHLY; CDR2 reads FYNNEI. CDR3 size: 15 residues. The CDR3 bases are TGTGCCAGCAGTGGACGTATCTCTGGGGCCAACGTCCTGACTTTC. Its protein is CASSGRISGANVLTF.

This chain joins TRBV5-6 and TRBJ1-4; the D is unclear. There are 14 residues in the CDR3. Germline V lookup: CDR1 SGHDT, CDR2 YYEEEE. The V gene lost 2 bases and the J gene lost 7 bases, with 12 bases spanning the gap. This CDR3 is CASSFRFAAEKLFF. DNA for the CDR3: TGTGCCAGCAGCTTCAGGTTTGCGGCTGAAAAACTGTTTTTT.

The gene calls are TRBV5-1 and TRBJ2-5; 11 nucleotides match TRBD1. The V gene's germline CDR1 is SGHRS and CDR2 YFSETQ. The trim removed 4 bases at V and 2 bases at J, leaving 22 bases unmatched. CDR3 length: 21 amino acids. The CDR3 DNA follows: TGCGCCAGCAGCCCCCTCGGACAGGGGGCGGCGGGAGGCCCCTATCAAGAGACCCAGTACTTC. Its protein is CASSPLGQGAAGGPYQETQYF.

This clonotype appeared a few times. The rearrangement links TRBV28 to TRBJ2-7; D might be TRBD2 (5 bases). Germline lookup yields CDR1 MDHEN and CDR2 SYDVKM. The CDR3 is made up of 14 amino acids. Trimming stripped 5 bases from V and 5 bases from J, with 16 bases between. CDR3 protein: CASSPPMRVNEQYF. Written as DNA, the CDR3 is TGTGCCAGCAGTCCCCCCATGCGGGTGAACGAGCAGTACTTC.

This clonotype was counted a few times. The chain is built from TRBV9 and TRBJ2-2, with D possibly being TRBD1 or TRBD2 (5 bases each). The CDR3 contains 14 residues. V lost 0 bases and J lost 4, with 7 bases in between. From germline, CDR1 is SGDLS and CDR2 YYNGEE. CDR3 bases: TGTGCCAGCAGCGTAGTGGGGACCACCGGGGAGCTGTTTTTT. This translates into CASSVVGTTGELFF.

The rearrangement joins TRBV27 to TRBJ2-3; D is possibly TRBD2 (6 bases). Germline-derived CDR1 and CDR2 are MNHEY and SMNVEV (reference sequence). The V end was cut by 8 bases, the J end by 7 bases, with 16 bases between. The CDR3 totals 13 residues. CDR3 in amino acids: CASSLGRGYTQYF. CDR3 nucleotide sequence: TGTGCCAGCTCCCTTGGGCGGGGATATACGCAGTATTTT.

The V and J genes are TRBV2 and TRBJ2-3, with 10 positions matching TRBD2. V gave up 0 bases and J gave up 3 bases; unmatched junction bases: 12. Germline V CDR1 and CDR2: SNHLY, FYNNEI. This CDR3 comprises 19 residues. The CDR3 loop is CASSEAGSLRGLATDTQYF. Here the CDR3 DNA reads TGTGCCAGCAGTGAAGCTGGAAGCCTACGGGGACTAGCGACAGATACGCAGTATTTT.

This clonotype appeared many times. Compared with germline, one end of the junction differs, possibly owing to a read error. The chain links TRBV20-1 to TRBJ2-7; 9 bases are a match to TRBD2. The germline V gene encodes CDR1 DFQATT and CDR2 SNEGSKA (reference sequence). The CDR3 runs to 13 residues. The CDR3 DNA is TGCAGCGCTAGGGGACTAGCTTCCTACGAGCAGTACTTC. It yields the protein CSARGLASYEQYF.

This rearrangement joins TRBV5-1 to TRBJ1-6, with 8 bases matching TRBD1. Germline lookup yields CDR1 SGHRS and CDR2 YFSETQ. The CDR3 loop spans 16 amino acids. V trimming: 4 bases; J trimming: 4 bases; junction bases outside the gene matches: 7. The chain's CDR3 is CASSPRQGTYNSPLHF. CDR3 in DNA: TGCGCCAGCAGCCCTAGACAGGGGACGTATAATTCACCCCTCCACTTT.

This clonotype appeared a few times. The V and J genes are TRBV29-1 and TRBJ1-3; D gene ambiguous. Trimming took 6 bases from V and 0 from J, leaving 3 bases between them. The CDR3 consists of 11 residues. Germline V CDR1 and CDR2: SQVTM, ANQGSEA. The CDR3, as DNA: TGCAGCGTCCCCTCTGGAAACACCATATATTTT. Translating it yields CSVPSGNTIYF. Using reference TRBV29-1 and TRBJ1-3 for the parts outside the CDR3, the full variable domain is SAVISQKPSRDICQRGTSLTIQCQVDSQVTMMFWYRQQPGQSLTLIATANQGSEATYESGFVIDKFPISRPNLTFSTLTVSNMSPEDSSIYLCSVPSGNTIYFGEGSWLTVV.

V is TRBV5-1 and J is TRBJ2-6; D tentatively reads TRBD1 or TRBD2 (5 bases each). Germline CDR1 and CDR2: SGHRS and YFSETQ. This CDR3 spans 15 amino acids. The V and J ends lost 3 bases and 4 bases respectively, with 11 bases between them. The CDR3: CASSWAGAGANVLTF. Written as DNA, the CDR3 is TGCGCCAGCAGCTGGGCCGGGGCAGGGGCCAACGTCCTGACTTTC.

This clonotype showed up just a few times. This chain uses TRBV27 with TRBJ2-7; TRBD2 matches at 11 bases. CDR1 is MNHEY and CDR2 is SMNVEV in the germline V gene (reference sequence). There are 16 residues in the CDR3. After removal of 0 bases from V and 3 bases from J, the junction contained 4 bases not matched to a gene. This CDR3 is CASSLSGTSGYYEQYF. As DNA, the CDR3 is TGTGCCAGCAGTTTATCCGGGACTAGCGGCTACTACGAGCAGTACTTC.

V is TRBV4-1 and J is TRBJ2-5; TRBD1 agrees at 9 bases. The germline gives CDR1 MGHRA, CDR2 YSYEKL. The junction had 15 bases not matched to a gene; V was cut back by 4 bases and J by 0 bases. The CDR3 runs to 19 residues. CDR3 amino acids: CASSRVLGDRDRYQETQYF. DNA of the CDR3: TGCGCCAGCAGCCGGGTACTTGGGGACAGGGACCGGTACCAAGAGACCCAGTACTTC.

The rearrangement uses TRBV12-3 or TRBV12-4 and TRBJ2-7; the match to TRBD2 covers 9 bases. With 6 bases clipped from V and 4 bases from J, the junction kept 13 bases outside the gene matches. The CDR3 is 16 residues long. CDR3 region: CASSRGPGLAEYEQYF. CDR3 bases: TGTGCCAGCAGCCGAGGCCCGGGACTAGCCGAATACGAGCAGTACTTC.

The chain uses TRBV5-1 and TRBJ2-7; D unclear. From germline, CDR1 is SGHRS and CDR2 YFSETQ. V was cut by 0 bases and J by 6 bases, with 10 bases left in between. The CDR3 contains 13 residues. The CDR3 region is CASSLGRQTEQYF. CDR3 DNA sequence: TGCGCCAGCAGCTTGGGACGCCAGACCGAGCAGTACTTC.

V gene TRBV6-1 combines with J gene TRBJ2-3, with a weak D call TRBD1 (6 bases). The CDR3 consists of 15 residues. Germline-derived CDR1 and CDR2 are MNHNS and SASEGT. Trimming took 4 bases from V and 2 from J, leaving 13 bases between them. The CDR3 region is CASSVTGSNTDTQYF. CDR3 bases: TGTGCCAGCAGTGTTACAGGGAGTAACACAGATACGCAGTATTTT.

The CDR3 DNA sequence: TGCGCCAGCGGGTCGGGGGACCGGCCGCATACGCAGTATTTT. Translation gives CASGSGDRPHTQYF. The V and J genes are TRBV5-1 and TRBJ2-3; D possibly corresponds to TRBD2 (6 bases). CDR1 is SGHRS, CDR2 YFSETQ, per germline. The germline V and J ends were trimmed by 7 bases and 7 bases, with 19 bases remaining between them. The CDR3 is made up of 14 amino acids. Variable domain in full (rest from reference TRBV5-1 and TRBJ2-3): KAGVTQTPRYLIKTRGQQVTLSCSPISGHRSVSWYQQTPGQGLQFLFEYFSETQRNKGNFPGRFSGRQFSNSRSEMNVSTLELGDSALYLCASGSGDRPHTQYFGPGTRLTVL.